This TCR beta chain comes out of a study of PD-L1 blockade in urothelial cancer. In the study overall: Researchers found blood samples held a median of approximately 150,000 T cells.

CDR1 is LGHNT, CDR2 FRNRAP, per germline. Unmatched junction bases numbered 5, after V lost 7 bases and J lost 5 bases. The CDR3 is made up of 13 amino acids. TCRdb keeps only in-frame clones here, not all; method: immunoSEQ multiplex PCR. The data show 50,000 or so clones, 70% to 90% seen once. The time point here: pretreatment peripheral blood. The rearrangement links TRBV12-5 to TRBJ2-7; 10 bases are shared with TRBD2. The source is a man in his sixties with urothelial cancer. The specimen comprised PBMCs, sampled around atezolizumab (anti-PD-L1) treatment. Here the CDR3 DNA reads TGTGCTAGTGCGGCTAGCGGGAGCCACGAGCAGTACTTC. Its protein product is CASAASGSHEQYF.